The 9 T cell receptor beta chains listed next were all sequenced from one sample in a study of T cell responses to AZD1222 COVID-19 vaccine (dated by TCRdb to the early 2020s). The meaning of the sample's time point label: about 28 days (+/-7) after the second vaccine dose. Library creation used the immunoSEQ multiplex PCR assay. TCRdb holds this immuneACCESS table with in-frame rearrangements only. Some clones are missing; in checked studies, unresolved V genes explain under half, and the rest has no known cause. Present in this sample are roughly 140,000 clones, about 93% of which were seen just once. The ten largest account for roughly 3.1% of the sample. Here the sequenced sample was peripheral blood, taken 28 days after the second AZD1222 dose. These receptors all stem from an adult who received the AZD1222 COVID-19 vaccine.

This chain links TRBV3-1 (or the pseudogene TRBV3-2) with TRBJ1-1; D uncertain. The CDR3 loop spans 14 amino acids. CDR1 and CDR2 (germline): LGHDT, YNNKEL (reference sequence). V lost 1 base and J lost 1, with 7 bases in between. CDR3 sequence reads: CASSQVQQNTEAFF. In DNA form, the CDR3 reads TGTGCCAGCAGCCAAGTCCAGCAGAACACTGAAGCTTTCTTT.

The V gene is TRBV19, the J gene TRBJ2-7; the match to TRBD2 covers 8 bases. Germline V gene sequence: CDR1 LNHDA, CDR2 SQIVND (reference sequence). The CDR3 totals 15 residues. Trimming took 6 bases from V and 0 from J; bases not matched to a gene: 7. For the CDR3, the DNA is TGTGCCAGTAGCCCGGGAGCGGGAGTCTCCTACGAGCAGTACTTC. Residues: CASSPGAGVSYEQYF.

The CDR3 region is CAISESVAGLYEQYF. CDR3 sequence (DNA): TGTGCCATCAGTGAGTCGGTAGCGGGACTCTACGAGCAGTACTTC. The chain recombines TRBV10-3 with TRBJ2-7, with 8 bases that match TRBD2. This CDR3 is built from 15 residues. The germline gives CDR1 ENHRY, CDR2 SYGVKD. The V segment lost 0 bases and the J segment 3 bases; nucleotides outside the gene matches: 4.

The rearrangement joins TRBV3-1 (or the pseudogene TRBV3-2) to TRBJ2-5; D unclear. V shed 0 bases and J shed 5 bases, with 4 bases lying between them. The germline V gene has CDR1 LGHDT and CDR2 YNNKEL (reference sequence). The CDR3 is 12 residues long. The CDR3 coding sequence is TGTGCCAGCAGCCAAGAAGGGGAGACCCAGTACTTC. Amino acids: CASSQEGETQYF.

The chain combines TRBV6-1 with TRBJ2-1, with a weak D call TRBD1 (6 bases). With 0 bases removed from V and 9 bases from J, the gap between germline ends came to 6 bases. The germline CDR1 and CDR2 sequences are MNHNS and SASEGT. The CDR3 has 12 amino acids. The CDR3 DNA reads TGTGCCAGCAGTGAAGCAGGGGGTGAGCAGTTCTTC. It yields the protein CASSEAGGEQFF.

This rearrangement joins TRBV2 to TRBJ2-7, with a possible D match to TRBD2 (6 bases). Germline assignment: CDR1 SNHLY and CDR2 FYNNEI. The CDR3 runs to 12 residues. Trimming removed 9 bases at V and 5 bases at J, with 14 bases between. CDR3 residues: CARVVGLHEQYF. In nucleotides, the CDR3 is TGTGCCAGAGTAGTGGGACTCCACGAGCAGTACTTC.

In this sample, this clone turned up a few times. The junction differs from germline at one of its ends, possibly a read error. The rearrangement uses TRBV3-1 (or the pseudogene TRBV3-2) and TRBJ1-5; TRBD1 might be the D (6 bases). The CDR3 runs 14 residues. Germline V CDR1 and CDR2: LGHDT, YNNKEL (reference sequence). As DNA, the CDR3 is TGTGCCAGCACCCAAGGAGGGGGGAGTCAGCCCCAGCATTTT. This codes for CASTQGGGSQPQHF.

The chain combines TRBV20-1 with TRBJ1-6; D ambiguous. The germline gives CDR1 DFQATT, CDR2 SNEGSKA (reference sequence). This CDR3 contains 13 residues. V lost 3 bases and J lost 6, with 9 bases in between. This chain's CDR3 is CSASNSANSPLHF. The CDR3 region has the DNA TGCAGTGCTAGTAATAGTGCTAATTCACCCCTCCACTTT.

The chain couples TRBV30 to TRBJ1-5; no reliable D call. Trimming left V 4 bases short and J 8 bases short, with 15 bases between. This CDR3 contains 13 residues. Per the germline V gene, CDR1 is GTSNPN and CDR2 is SVGIG (reference sequence). CDR3 sequence reads: CAWNPTAGEPQHF. The CDR3 coding sequence is TGTGCCTGGAACCCTACCGCGGGAGAGCCCCAGCATTTT.